This is a list of T cell receptor beta chains from one sample in a study of blood T cell repertoires in COVID-19. Method: immunoSEQ multiplex PCR; TCRdb's copy keeps in-frame clones and lacks some. The table has approximately 130,000 clones, around three quarters seen once. Sequencing was done on a sample of peripheral blood. The origin of the receptors is a human donor in a cohort sampled during active COVID-19. CDR3s include the opening cysteine and the closing phenylalanine or tryptophan. D genes are given only for firm matches. Clone size, where shown, is once, few, many, or a class for clones that have expanded.

D gene	J gene	clone size	V gene	CDR3 DNA	CDR3 protein
TRBD1	TRBJ1-6	.	TRBV10-1	TGCGCCAGCAGTGAGACCGGGACAGAGAATTCACCCCTCCACTTT	CASSETGTENSPLHF
.	TRBJ2-7	.	TRBV4-1	TGCGCCAGCAGCCAAGGTCTAGCACTCCTGGCCTACGAGCAGTACTTC	CASSQGLALLAYEQYF
TRBD2	TRBJ2-1	.	TRBV11-2	TGTGCCAGCAGCCCAAGTGGGCGGGGGGAGCGGGGGACCCACAATGAGCAGTTCTTC	CASSPSGRGERGTHNEQFF
.	TRBJ2-7	.	TRBV11-2	TGTGCCAGCAGCTTAGATTGGGGAGCCTACGAGCAGTACTTC	CASSLDWGAYEQYF
.	TRBJ1-3	.	TRBV9	TGTGCCAGCAGCGTAGAGCTGGGGGCCAAAGGAAACACCATATATTTT	CASSVELGAKGNTIYF
.	TRBJ1-1	.	TRBV5-6	TGTGCCAGCAGCTTGGGTACCCTAAACACTGAAGCTTTCTTT	CASSLGTLNTEAFF
.	TRBJ1-4	.	TRBV18	TGTGCCAGCTCACCACGGACTACGGAAAAACTGTTTTTT	CASSPRTTEKLFF
TRBD1	TRBJ1-2	.	TRBV25-1	TGTGCCAGTCGCCCCAGGGGGCAAAGTTGGGGCTACACCTTC	CASRPRGQSWGYTF
.	TRBJ2-2	once	TRBV9	TGTGCCAGCAGCCCAACCTACCCGGTAGCCGGGGAGCTGTTTTTT	CASSPTYPVAGELFF
.	TRBJ1-1	.	TRBV3-1/TRBV3-2	TGTGCCAGCAGCCACGCGGAGTGGGACACTGAAGCTTTCTTT	CASSHAEWDTEAFF
TRBD1	TRBJ1-1	.	TRBV9	TGTGCCAGCAGCGCCGGGACAGCCCCCGAGGGAAACACTGAAGCTTTCTTT	CASSAGTAPEGNTEAFF
.	TRBJ2-2	.	TRBV7-3	TGTGCCAGCAGCTTAATCGGTGGCACCGGGGAGCTGTTTTTT	CASSLIGGTGELFF
.	TRBJ1-2	.	TRBV5-1	TGCGCCAGCAGCTTGGGTCAGGTTGATCGCTACACCTTC	CASSLGQVDRYTF
TRBD1	TRBJ2-7	.	TRBV4-1	TGCGCCAGCAGCCAAGACTTAAGACAGGGGTCCCACGAGCAGTACTTC	CASSQDLRQGSHEQYF
TRBD1	TRBJ2-7	.	TRBV29-1	TGCAGCGTTGAAAAGGGGGGCAGGGGGCTTGCCGAGCAGTACTTC	CSVEKGGRGLAEQYF
.	TRBJ2-7	.	TRBV28	TGTGCCAGCAGTTTTTATCCGGATGAGGGAGGTAACGAGCAGTACTTC	CASSFYPDEGGNEQYF
TRBD1	TRBJ1-2	.	TRBV6-5	TGTGCCAGCAGTTACGACCGGACAGGGGTGGGCTATGGCTACACCTTC	CASSYDRTGVGYGYTF
TRBD2	TRBJ2-2	.	TRBV27	TGTGCCAGCAGTTTACGGACTAGCGGGGGGCGGGGCGGGGAGCTGTTTTTT	CASSLRTSGGRGGELFF
.	TRBJ1-2	.	TRBV6-5	TGTGCCAGCAGTTACTCGAGGAGGTCCGATAACTATGGCTACACCTTC	CASSYSRRSDNYGYTF
TRBD2	TRBJ2-5	once	TRBV7-9	TGTGCCAGCAGCTTGGACCTAGCGGGGGGGCTAGAGACCCAGTACTTC	CASSLDLAGGLETQYF
.	TRBJ2-7	.	TRBV7-9	TGTGCCAGCAGCAACACCTACGAGCAGTACTTC	CASSNTYEQYF
TRBD2	TRBJ2-7	.	TRBV5-4	TGTGCCAGCAGCTTGCGGGGGGGCCACAACGAGCAGTACTTC	CASSLRGGHNEQYF
.	TRBJ1-1	few	TRBV10-3	TGTGCCATCTCTGACCCGACCTTAACGGGGGCTTTCTTT	CAISDPTLTGAFF
TRBD1	TRBJ1-3	many	TRBV5-1	TGCGCCAGCAGCTCTGGACAGGGGGCAAACACCATATATTTT	CASSSGQGANTIYF
TRBD1	TRBJ1-3	.	TRBV11-2	TGTGCCAGCAGCCCAGGACAGGGGGCTTATGGAAACACCATATATTTT	CASSPGQGAYGNTIYF
TRBD2	TRBJ2-2	.	TRBV27	TGTGCCAGCAGTCGTCGGGGGGGCACCGGGGAGCTGTTTTTT	CASSRRGGTGELFF
TRBD2	TRBJ2-7	.	TRBV28	TGTGCCAGCAGTTTCCGAACTACCGGGACTAGCGGGCCTAGCTCCTACGAGCAGTACTTC	CASSFRTTGTSGPSSYEQYF
TRBD1	TRBJ2-7	.	TRBV5-1	TGCGCCAGCAGCGGCACAGGGGGAGGCGAGCAGTACTTC	CASSGTGGGEQYF
TRBD1	TRBJ2-7	.	TRBV6-5	TGTGCCAGCAGCGGACAGGGAGTTATTCGGCAGTACTTC	CASSGQGVIRQYF
TRBD1	TRBJ1-4	.	TRBV19	TGTGCCAGTAGTGTCGGGACAGTTTCTAATGAAAAACTGTTTTTT	CASSVGTVSNEKLFF
.	TRBJ1-5	few	TRBV5-8	TGTGCCAGCAGCTGGGGAGGTACGGCAACCAGCAATCAGCCCCAGCATTTT	CASSWGGTATSNQPQHF
TRBD1	TRBJ1-1	.	TRBV5-5	TGTGCCAGCAGCTTGATCCCCACAGGGGCCATGAACACTGAAGCTTTCTTT	CASSLIPTGAMNTEAFF